This passage covers 32 T cell receptor beta chains from one sample sequenced in a study of PD-1 blockade in mismatch repair-deficient tumors. Sequencing used immunoSEQ multiplex PCR; TCRdb keeps in-frame clones, though not all of them. The repertoire consists of 50,000 or so clones, with 81% occurring once and the leading ten covering roughly 8.1%. The starting material was peripheral blood, obtained approximately 18 weeks after starting pembrolizumab. The source is an adult with mismatch repair-deficient cancer.

J is TRBJ1-3 and V is TRBV4-1, with unresolved D. This CDR3 contains 15 residues. CDR1 and CDR2 from the germline V gene are MGHRA and YSYEKL. V was cut by 1 base and J by 0 bases, with 7 bases left in between. CDR3 nucleotide sequence: TGCGCCAGCAGCCAAGTTACCACCTCTGGAAACACCATATATTTT. Its translation: CASSQVTTSGNTIYF.

This sequence joins TRBV7-2 and TRBJ2-7; TRBD2 might be the D (6 bases). Germline V gives CDR1 SGHTA, CDR2 FQGNSA. Between the trimmed V and J ends, which lost 0 bases and 6 bases, there was a span of 9 bases. The CDR3 totals 13 residues. The CDR3 sequence: CASSLASGSEQYF. DNA for the CDR3: TGTGCCAGCAGCTTAGCTAGCGGTTCCGAGCAGTACTTC.

This chain joins TRBV5-6 and TRBJ2-7, with 7 bases that match TRBD2. The trim removed 0 bases at V and 2 bases at J, leaving 2 bases unmatched. Germline CDR1 reads SGHDT; CDR2 reads YYEEEE. This CDR3 region has 14 residues. The CDR3 DNA reads TGTGCCAGCAGCTTGGGCGGGAGCCCCTACGAGCAGTACTTC. Its protein is CASSLGGSPYEQYF.

This clone was recorded once. The V gene is TRBV28, the J gene TRBJ1-5, with D hard to call. Between the trimmed V and J ends, which lost 7 bases and 2 bases, there was a span of 9 bases. CDR1 is MDHEN, CDR2 SYDVKM, per germline. The CDR3 contains 13 residues. CDR3 DNA: TGTGCCAGCATTGGTGGGGGCAATCAGCCCCAGCATTTT. It encodes CASIGGGNQPQHF.

The rearrangement joins TRBV18 to TRBJ1-1, with TRBD1 as a possible D gene (6 bases). Germline CDR1 is KGHSH and CDR2 is LQKENI. The germline V and J ends were trimmed by 5 bases and 1 base, with 11 bases remaining between them. The CDR3 has 14 amino acids. The DNA for the CDR3 is TGTGCCAGCTCATCACAAGGGGGGAACACTGAAGCTTTCTTT. Encoded protein: CASSSQGGNTEAFF.

This clone was seen at least ten times. The rearrangement links TRBV30 to TRBJ1-5; no clear D gene. The CDR3 covers 13 residues. Looked up from germline, CDR1 is GTSNPN and CDR2 is SVGIG (reference sequence). Trimming pared 1 base from V and 3 bases from J, leaving 7 bases between. The CDR3 DNA reads TGTGCCTGGAGTGAGGGAAACAATCAGCCCCAGCATTTT. It encodes CAWSEGNNQPQHF.

The rearrangement uses TRBV6-6 and TRBJ1-2; D is possibly TRBD1 (6 bases). With 10 bases removed from V and 1 base from J, the gap between germline ends came to 16 bases. The CDR3 extends over 14 amino acids. CDR1 and CDR2 (germline): MNHNY, SVGAGI (reference sequence). CDR3 bases: TGTGCCATCCTAGGGGCAGGGGTTAACTATGGCTACACCTTC. Its protein product is CAILGAGVNYGYTF.

The chain recombines TRBV9 with TRBJ2-5; perhaps TRBD2 as D (5 bases). V was shortened by 0 bases and J by 5 bases, with 11 bases between the two germline ends. Per germline, CDR1 SGDLS and CDR2 YYNGEE. This CDR3 is built from 14 residues. The CDR3 protein is CASSVALASETQYF. Written as DNA, the CDR3 is TGTGCCAGCAGCGTAGCCCTAGCTTCTGAGACCCAGTACTTC.

V gene TRBV7-2 combines with J gene TRBJ1-2, with TRBD1 matching over 7 bases. The germline V gene encodes CDR1 SGHTA and CDR2 FQGNSA. This CDR3 contains 13 residues. The ends lost 1 base at V and 8 bases at J; junction bases unmatched: 4. CDR3 in DNA: TGTGCCAGCAGCTTAGAAGGGGGCAGGGGCTACACCTTC. Its translation: CASSLEGGRGYTF. The whole variable domain, remainder taken from reference TRBV7-2 and TRBJ1-2, is GAGVSQSPSNKVTEKGKDVELRCDPISGHTALYWYRQSLGQGLEFLIYFQGNSAPDKSGLPSDRFSAERTGGSVSTLTIQRTQQEDSAVYLCASSLEGGRGYTFGSGTRLTVV.

The chain is built from TRBV19 and TRBJ2-7, with a weak D call TRBD1 (6 bases). This CDR3 is built from 14 residues. From germline, CDR1 is LNHDA and CDR2 SQIVND (reference sequence). Trimming stripped 4 bases from V and 2 bases from J, with 12 bases between. This CDR3 reads CASSRATGTYEQYF. The CDR3 DNA reads TGTGCCAGTAGTAGGGCGACAGGCACCTACGAGCAGTACTTC.

This chain connects TRBV7-9 to TRBJ2-1, with no clear D. Germline V lookup: CDR1 SEHNR, CDR2 FQNEAQ (reference sequence). The CDR3 is made up of 11 amino acids. Deletions cut 7 bases from V and 9 bases from J, with 10 bases between. The DNA for the CDR3 is TGTGCCAGCACCGAGGTTGGTGAGCAGTTCTTC. Encoded protein: CASTEVGEQFF.

The genes are TRBV25-1 and TRBJ2-1; possibly TRBD2 for D (5 bases). The length of the CDR3 is 15 residues. Germline CDR1 MGHDK, CDR2 SYGVNS. Trimming cost V 1 base and J 3 bases, with 10 bases left between them. The CDR3 DNA sequence: TGTGCCAGCAGTGAATTCAACGGGGTCTACAATGAGCAGTTCTTC. This encodes CASSEFNGVYNEQFF. Complete variable domain (other parts from reference TRBV25-1 and TRBJ2-1): EADIYQTPRYLVIGTGKKITLECSQTMGHDKMYWYQQDPGMELHLIHYSYGVNSTEKGDLSSESTVSRIRTEHFPLTLESARPSHTSQYLCASSEFNGVYNEQFFGPGTRLTVL.

V gene TRBV6-6 combines with J gene TRBJ2-1, with 7 bases that match TRBD2. The length of the CDR3 is 15 residues. Trimming removed 6 bases from V and 7 bases from J; junction bases left unmatched: 12. Germline-derived CDR1 and CDR2 are MNHNY and SVGAGI (reference sequence). CDR3 amino acids: CASSTLAVGRNEQFF. CDR3 bases: TGTGCCAGCAGCACCCTAGCGGTGGGGAGAAATGAGCAGTTCTTC.

The rearrangement links TRBV5-8 to TRBJ2-7; D unresolved. The CDR3 runs 13 residues. Trimming pared 4 bases from V and 2 bases from J, leaving 10 bases between. Germline CDR1 and CDR2: SGHTS and YDEGEE. The CDR3 DNA follows: TGTGCCAGCAGCGCCGGCCTTGCCTACGAGCAGTACTTC. The encoded protein is CASSAGLAYEQYF.

V and J are TRBV7-9 and TRBJ2-2; 11 bases are shared with TRBD2. The CDR3 loop spans 14 amino acids. The germline CDR1 and CDR2 sequences are SEHNR and FQNEAQ (reference sequence). Trimming cost V 6 bases and J 5 bases; bases outside gene matches: 2. CDR3: CASSWTSGTGELFF. The CDR3 DNA follows: TGTGCCAGCAGTTGGACTAGCGGGACCGGGGAGCTGTTTTTT.

DNA for the CDR3: TGTGCCAGCAGTAAGCGGGAGGTAACCGGGGAGCTGTTTTTT. This gives the protein CASSKREVTGELFF. The chain recombines TRBV6-5 with TRBJ2-2, with 9 bases that match TRBD2. V was clipped by 5 bases and J by 5 bases; unmatched bases: 3. CDR1 is MNHEY, CDR2 SVGAGI, per germline. The CDR3 is 14 amino acids.

V is TRBV29-1 and J is TRBJ2-1; the D gene is possibly TRBD1 (5 bases). V lost 3 bases to trimming and J lost 5 bases, with 14 bases between them. Germline CDR1 and CDR2: SQVTM and ANQGSEA. The CDR3 spans 14 residues. CDR3 DNA sequence: TGCAGCGTTGATGAGGCAGGGCAACACAATGAGCAGTTCTTC. Residues: CSVDEAGQHNEQFF.

This chain uses TRBV5-8 with TRBJ1-2; TRBD1 is a possible D gene (5 bases). Germline assignment: CDR1 SGHTS and CDR2 YDEGEE. Trimming removed 6 bases at V and 0 bases at J, with 15 bases between. The CDR3 runs to 15 residues. The CDR3 sequence: CASTRGLTSNYGYTF. In DNA, the CDR3 is TGTGCCAGCACTCGGGGACTAACCTCTAACTATGGCTACACCTTC. Complete variable domain (other parts from reference TRBV5-8 and TRBJ1-2): EAGVTQSPTHLIKTRGQQATLRCSPISGHTSVYWYQQALGLGLQFLLWYDEGEERNRGNFPPRFSGRQFPNYSSELNVNALELEDSALYLCASTRGLTSNYGYTFGSGTRLTVV.

The CDR3, as DNA: TGTGCCAGCAGTCCCCGTCTTCCAAGGAACACTGAAGCTTTCTTT. Translating gives CASSPRLPRNTEAFF. This chain connects TRBV25-1 to TRBJ1-1; no reliable D call. The V end was cut by 5 bases, the J end by 1 base, with 14 bases between. The germline CDR1 and CDR2 sequences are MGHDK and SYGVNS. The CDR3 has 15 residues.

This clone was seen only once. The V call is TRBV30, the J call TRBJ2-7, with a tentative D call TRBD2 (6 bases). The CDR3 extends over 12 amino acids. Trimming took off 3 bases at V and 3 bases at J, with 9 bases between the two ends. From germline, CDR1 is GTSNPN and CDR2 SVGIG (reference sequence). The CDR3 is CAWSTSSYEQYF. CDR3 nucleotide sequence: TGTGCCTGGAGCACTAGCAGCTACGAGCAGTACTTC.

The V call is TRBV7-9, the J call TRBJ1-4, with TRBD1 identical over 8 bases. The CDR3 contains 12 residues. Germline CDR1 SEHNR, CDR2 FQNEAQ (reference sequence). The V segment lost 9 bases and the J segment 8 bases; nucleotides outside the gene matches: 5. CDR3 coding DNA: TGTGCCAGTAACAGGGGGAGGGAAAAACTGTTTTTT. Protein: CASNRGREKLFF.

The chain recombines TRBV19 with TRBJ2-4, with 12 bases that match TRBD1. The germline V gene encodes CDR1 LNHDA and CDR2 SQIVND (reference sequence). Germline trimming cut 8 bases from V and 1 base from J; bases unmatched to any gene: 12. The CDR3 consists of 18 residues. The CDR3 is CASSGPGQGATAKNIQYF. In nucleotides, the CDR3 is TGTGCCAGTTCGGGACCGGGACAGGGGGCTACTGCCAAAAACATTCAGTACTTC.

V gene TRBV14 combines with J gene TRBJ2-5; 9 nucleotides align to TRBD2. Looked up from germline, CDR1 is SGHDN and CDR2 is FVKESK. CDR3 length: 15 residues. V lost 3 bases, J lost 1 base, and 3 bases stayed unmatched. CDR3 nucleotide sequence: TGTGCCAGCAGCCACTCTAGCGGGGCCCAAGAGACCCAGTACTTC. This encodes CASSHSSGAQETQYF.

The rearrangement joins TRBV19 to TRBJ1-5; tentative D call: TRBD1 (6 bases). This CDR3 has 15 amino acids. CDR1 is LNHDA, CDR2 SQIVND, per germline (reference sequence). The germline V and J ends were trimmed by 5 bases and 9 bases, with 20 bases remaining between them. The CDR3 loop reads CASSASSGTPGPQHF. For the CDR3, the DNA is TGTGCCAGTAGTGCCTCGTCCGGGACACCGGGGCCCCAGCATTTT.

This clone was observed a single time. The chain combines TRBV4-2 with TRBJ1-1; no definite D call. There are 16 residues in the CDR3. Germline CDR1 reads LGHNA; CDR2 reads YNFKEQ. V lost 2 bases and J 1 base, leaving 14 bases between the germline ends. The CDR3 region has the DNA TGTGCCAGCAGCCAAAGGGCAGGTAGAGGGAACACTGAAGCTTTCTTT. This gives the protein CASSQRAGRGNTEAFF.

This chain links TRBV5-6 with TRBJ2-7; D not certain. V lost 0 bases and J 0 bases, leaving 10 bases between the germline ends. This CDR3 has 15 residues. Germline CDR1 is SGHDT and CDR2 is YYEEEE. DNA of the CDR3: TGTGCCAGCAGCTTGGGTGTAAAGACCTCCTACGAGCAGTACTTC. Protein: CASSLGVKTSYEQYF.

This sequence joins TRBV30 and TRBJ2-7, with TRBD1 as a possible D gene (6 bases). Germline CDR1 reads GTSNPN; CDR2 reads SVGIG (reference sequence). Trimming removed 1 base from V and 2 bases from J, with 12 bases in between. CDR3 size: 14 residues. The CDR3 reads CAWSAGTPAYEQYF. The CDR3 nucleotides are TGTGCCTGGAGTGCCGGGACACCCGCCTACGAGCAGTACTTC.

As regards this clone: A read error may produce the germline difference seen at one junction end. The chain combines TRBV7-7 with TRBJ2-3, with 14 positions matching TRBD2. CDR3 size: 15 residues. In germline, CDR1 is SSHAT, CDR2 FNYEAQ (reference sequence). CDR3 sequence reads: CASSLGTSGSHTQYF. CDR3 nucleotide sequence: TGTGCTAGCAGCTTAGGGACTAGCGGGAGTCATACGCAGTATTTT.

On this clone: Other DNA sequences of this sample code for an identical CDR3. The chain links TRBV28 to TRBJ1-2, with D hard to call. The CDR3 sequence is 11 residues long. Germline CDR1 is MDHEN and CDR2 is SYDVKM. Trimming pared 6 bases from V and 7 bases from J, leaving 9 bases between. The CDR3 region is CASSLTSGYTF. The CDR3 DNA sequence: TGTGCCAGCAGCTTAACCTCTGGCTACACCTTC.

This chain connects TRBV7-2 to TRBJ2-1; D might be TRBD1 (6 bases). The V gene's germline CDR1 is SGHTA and CDR2 FQGNSA. CDR3 length: 15 residues. Between the trimmed V and J ends, which lost 2 bases and 5 bases, there was a span of 13 bases. CDR3 protein: CASSLILGADNEQFF. CDR3 in DNA: TGTGCCAGCAGCTTAATTCTGGGGGCCGACAATGAGCAGTTCTTC. The full variable domain, rest sourced from reference TRBV7-2 and TRBJ2-1, is GAGVSQSPSNKVTEKGKDVELRCDPISGHTALYWYRQSLGQGLEFLIYFQGNSAPDKSGLPSDRFSAERTGGSVSTLTIQRTQQEDSAVYLCASSLILGADNEQFFGPGTRLTVL.

A single count supports this clone. The chain employs TRBV6-6 and TRBJ1-4, with 9 bases identical to TRBD1. CDR3 length: 16 residues. CDR1 and CDR2 (germline): MNHNY, SVGAGI (reference sequence). V shed 1 base and J 4 bases; nucleotides not matched to a gene: 4. CDR3 region: CASSYYSDRGNEKLFF. CDR3 DNA sequence: TGTGCCAGCAGTTACTATTCGGACAGGGGTAATGAAAAACTGTTTTTT.

The chain uses TRBV10-2 and TRBJ2-2; D perhaps matches TRBD2 (5 bases). The germline V and J ends were trimmed by 0 bases and 3 bases, with 17 bases remaining between them. From germline, CDR1 is WSHSY and CDR2 SAAADI. CDR3 length equals 18 residues. CDR3 region: CASSESGTGFRDTGELFF. CDR3 nucleotides: TGCGCCAGCAGTGAGTCGGGTACGGGGTTTCGGGACACCGGGGAGCTGTTTTTT.